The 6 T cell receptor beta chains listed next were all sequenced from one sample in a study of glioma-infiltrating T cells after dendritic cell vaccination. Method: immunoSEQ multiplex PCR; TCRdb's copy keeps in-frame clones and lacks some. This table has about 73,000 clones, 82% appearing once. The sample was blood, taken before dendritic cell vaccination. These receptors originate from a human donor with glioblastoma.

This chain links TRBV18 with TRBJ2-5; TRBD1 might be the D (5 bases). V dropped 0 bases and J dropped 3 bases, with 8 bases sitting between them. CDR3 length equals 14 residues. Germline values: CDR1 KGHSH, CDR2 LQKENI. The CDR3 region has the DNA TGTGCCAGCTCACCACCGAGCAGGGAAGAGACCCAGTACTTC. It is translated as CASSPPSREETQYF. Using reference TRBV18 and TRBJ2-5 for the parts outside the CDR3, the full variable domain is NAGVMQNPRHLVRRRGQEARLRCSPMKGHSHVYWYRQLPEEGLKFMVYLQKENIIDESGMPKERFSAEFPKEGPSILRIQQVVRGDSAAYFCASSPPSREETQYFGPGTRLLVL.

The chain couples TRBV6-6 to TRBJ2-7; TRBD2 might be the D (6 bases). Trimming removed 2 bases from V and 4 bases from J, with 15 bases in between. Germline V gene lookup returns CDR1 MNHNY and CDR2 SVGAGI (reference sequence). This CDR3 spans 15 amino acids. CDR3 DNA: TGTGCCAGCAGTTACAGCGGGCAGGGAGCATACGAGCAGTACGTC. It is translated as CASSYSGQGAYEQYV.

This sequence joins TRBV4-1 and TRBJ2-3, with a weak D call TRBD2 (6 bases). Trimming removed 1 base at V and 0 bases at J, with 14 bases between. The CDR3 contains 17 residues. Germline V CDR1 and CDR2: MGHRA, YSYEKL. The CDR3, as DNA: TGCGCCAGCAGCCAAGGAACGTGGGGGGATAGCACAGATACGCAGTATTTT. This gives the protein CASSQGTWGDSTDTQYF.

CDR3 residues: CASSLGTSGGAPDTQYF. DNA for the CDR3: TGCGCCAGCAGCCTTGGGACTAGCGGGGGGGCCCCAGATACGCAGTATTTT. This chain links TRBV5-1 with TRBJ2-3; 16 nucleotides match TRBD2. CDR1 and CDR2 from the germline V gene are SGHRS and YFSETQ. This CDR3 is built from 17 residues. J lost 4 bases, V lost 4 bases, and 6 bases had no gene match. The full variable domain, its missing parts supplied by reference TRBV5-1 and TRBJ2-3, is KAGVTQTPRYLIKTRGQQVTLSCSPISGHRSVSWYQQTPGQGLQFLFEYFSETQRNKGNFPGRFSGRQFSNSRSEMNVSTLELGDSALYLCASSLGTSGGAPDTQYFGPGTRLTVL.

CDR3 loop: CASSQNPIAQGAGETQYF. The CDR3 DNA follows: TGTGCCAGCTCCCAAAATCCAATCGCTCAGGGGGCCGGGGAGACCCAGTACTTC. This rearrangement joins TRBV2 to TRBJ2-5; TRBD1 matches 8 bases. Germline CDR1 and CDR2: SNHLY and FYNNEI. Trimming at V came to 8 bases and at J to 5 bases, leaving 22 bases not matched to a gene. CDR3 length: 18 amino acids. Full variable domain (rest looked up from reference TRBV2 and TRBJ2-5): EPEVTQTPSHQVTQMGQEVILRCVPISNHLYFYWYRQILGQKVEFLVSFYNNEISEKSEIFDDQFSVERPDGSNFTLKIRSTKLEDSAMYFCASSQNPIAQGAGETQYFGPGTRLLVL.

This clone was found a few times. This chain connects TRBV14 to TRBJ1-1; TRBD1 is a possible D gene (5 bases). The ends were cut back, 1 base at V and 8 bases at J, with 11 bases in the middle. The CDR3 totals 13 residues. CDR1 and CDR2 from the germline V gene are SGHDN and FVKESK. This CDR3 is CASSQVGEGEAFF. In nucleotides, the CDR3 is TGTGCCAGCAGCCAAGTTGGGGAGGGGGAAGCTTTCTTT.